The 26 T cell receptor beta chains below were found in one sample sequenced in a study of T cells after yellow fever vaccination. In TCRdb, the 5' RACE reads were re-called with MiXCR into one record per CDR3 protein. The sample lists just over 300,000 distinct CDR3 sequences; roughly 4% were seen once. Material: PBMCs, obtained on the day of the yellow fever booster vaccination. All receptors come from a man in his late teens or twenties who received the YFV17D yellow fever vaccine.

This clonotype was picked up many times. The chain joins TRBV5-1 to TRBJ2-7; D gene uncertain. The germline V and J ends were trimmed by 4 bases and 4 bases, with 15 bases remaining between them. The CDR3 sequence is 14 residues long. Germline V gives CDR1 SGHRS, CDR2 YFSETQ. Here the CDR3 DNA reads TGCGCCAGCAGCCAGAAGGCAGGATTATACGAGCAGTACTTC. Translation gives CASSQKAGLYEQYF.

This clonotype was detected ten times or more. One end of the junction fails to match germline, which may point to a read error. The chain recombines TRBV7-9 with TRBJ2-7; the match to TRBD2 covers 8 bases. This CDR3 has 16 residues. The germline CDR1 and CDR2 sequences are SEHNR and FQNEAQ (reference sequence). This CDR3 reads CASSIAGRGNSYEQYF. In DNA form, the CDR3 reads TGTGCCAGCAGCATAGCCGGGAGGGGGAACTCCTACGAGCAGTACTTC.

This clonotype was seen repeatedly, ten times or more. The genes are TRBV5-6 and TRBJ1-1; no definite D call. From germline, CDR1 is SGHDT and CDR2 YYEEEE. V was cut by 4 bases and J by 0 bases, with 10 bases left in between. The CDR3 is 14 residues long. The CDR3 is CASSSGIMNTEAFF. Here the CDR3 DNA reads TGTGCCAGCAGCAGCGGCATCATGAACACTGAAGCTTTCTTT.

CDR3 amino acids: CSVMTASTDTQYF. The CDR3 nucleotides read TGCAGCGTCATGACAGCTAGCACAGATACGCAGTATTTT. The rearrangement joins TRBV29-1 to TRBJ2-3; possible D gene TRBD1, 5 bases. CDR1 SQVTM and CDR2 ANQGSEA come from the germline V gene. Trimming stripped 6 bases from V and 0 bases from J, with 10 bases between. The CDR3 totals 13 residues.

The chain carries TRBV12-2 and TRBJ2-5. TRBV12-2 is a pseudogene. The CDR3 spans 13 residues. DNA for the CDR3: TGTGCAAGTCGCTTATCGGACCAAGAGACCCAGTACTTC. As protein: CASRLSDQETQYF.

This clonotype was observed at least ten times. The CDR3 DNA reads TGCGCCAGCAGCTGGAGGCCGGGTGAGTCCACCTCCTACAATGAGCAGTTCTTC. Protein: CASSWRPGESTSYNEQFF. This chain joins TRBV5-1 and TRBJ2-1; possibly TRBD2 for D (5 bases). The germline V gene encodes CDR1 SGHRS and CDR2 YFSETQ. The CDR3 contains 18 residues. V gave up 3 bases and J gave up 0 bases, with 19 bases separating them.

This clonotype was counted many times. The V gene is TRBV29-1, the J gene TRBJ2-5, with 8 bases aligning to TRBD1. This CDR3 is built from 12 residues. V shed 7 bases and J 2 bases; nucleotides not matched to a gene: 3. The germline V gene encodes CDR1 SQVTM and CDR2 ANQGSEA. The CDR3, as DNA: TGCAGCGGGTACAGGGGGCAAGAGACCCAGTACTTC. Translated, it gives CSGYRGQETQYF.

The chain links TRBV13 to TRBJ1-6; D is perhaps TRBD1 (6 bases). CDR3 length: 16 amino acids. Trimming took 5 bases from V and 8 from J, leaving 19 bases between them. CDR1 and CDR2 (germline): PRHDT, FYEKMQ (reference sequence). CDR3 amino acids: CASSLQGSASDSPLHF. CDR3 sequence (DNA): TGTGCCAGCAGCCTCCAGGGGTCCGCCTCTGATTCACCCCTCCACTTT. Using reference TRBV13 and TRBJ1-6 for the parts outside the CDR3, the full variable domain is AAGVIQSPRHLIKEKRETATLKCYPIPRHDTVYWYQQGPGQDPQFLISFYEKMQSDKGSIPDRFSAQQFSDYHSELNMSSLELGDSALYFCASSLQGSASDSPLHFGNGTRLTVT.

This clonotype was seen many times. V and J are TRBV5-4 and TRBJ2-7, with 16 bases fitting TRBD2. Trimming took 4 bases from V and 7 from J; bases not matched to a gene: 5. This CDR3 has 15 residues. Germline V gene lookup returns CDR1 SGHNT and CDR2 YYREEE (reference sequence). As DNA, the CDR3 is TGTGCCAGCAGCCCCGGGACTAGCGGGGGGGAAGAGCAGTACTTC. This gives the protein CASSPGTSGGEEQYF. Complete variable domain (other parts from reference TRBV5-4 and TRBJ2-7): ETGVTQSPTHLIKTRGQQVTLRCSSQSGHNTVSWYQQALGQGPQFIFQYYREEENGRGNFPPRFSGLQFPNYSSELNVNALELDDSALYLCASSPGTSGGEEQYFGPGTRLTVT.

This clonotype was detected many times. The chain joins TRBV9 to TRBJ2-7, with 7 bases aligning to TRBD2. Germline-derived CDR1 and CDR2 are SGDLS and YYNGEE. This CDR3 spans 15 amino acids. Trimming cost V 4 bases and J 2 bases; bases outside gene matches: 9. The CDR3 sequence: CASSPTPGGAYEQYF. The CDR3 bases are TGTGCCAGCAGCCCGACCCCGGGGGGAGCCTACGAGCAGTACTTC. Using reference TRBV9 and TRBJ2-7 for the parts outside the CDR3, the full variable domain is DSGVTQTPKHLITATGQRVTLRCSPRSGDLSVYWYQQSLDQGLQFLIQYYNGEERAKGNILERFSAQQFPDLHSELNLSSLELGDSALYFCASSPTPGGAYEQYFGPGTRLTVT.

In this sample, this clonotype turned up many times. The chain employs TRBV4-3 and TRBJ1-1; D possibly corresponds to TRBD1 (5 bases). Germline values: CDR1 LGHNA, CDR2 YSLEER. V was trimmed by 0 bases and J by 11 bases, leaving 19 bases between them. This CDR3 region has 15 residues. The CDR3 DNA follows: TGCGCCAGCAGCCAAGAGAGTTGGGGGATGCTAAGGGCTTTCTTT. Translating gives CASSQESWGMLRAFF.

This clonotype was picked up many times. The chain links TRBV10-3 to TRBJ1-1, with D unclear. Germline V CDR1 and CDR2: ENHRY, SYGVKD. The V end lost 7 bases, the J end lost 1 base, and 4 bases lay between the germline ends. CDR3 size: 11 residues. CDR3 amino acids: CAIMANTEAFF. The CDR3 DNA sequence: TGTGCCATCATGGCGAACACTGAAGCTTTCTTT.

CDR3 residues: CASSLTEVDTEAFF. CDR3 bases: TGTGCCAGCAGTTTAACTGAAGTGGATACTGAAGCTTTCTTT. The chain recombines TRBV12-3 or TRBV12-4 with TRBJ1-1; D is uncertain. With 2 bases removed from V and 5 bases from J, the gap between germline ends came to 12 bases. The CDR3 is 14 residues long.

This clonotype has just a few counts. The J gene is TRBJ2-7, the V gene TRBV6-1; 8 bases fit TRBD1. Trimming removed 4 bases from V and 1 base from J; junction bases left unmatched: 6. This CDR3 is 15 amino acids long. Germline loops: CDR1 MNHNS, CDR2 SASEGT. The CDR3 nucleotides read TGTGCCAGCAGTGGAGGGGACAGGACATCCTACGAGCAGTACTTC. This translates into CASSGGDRTSYEQYF.

In its sample, this clonotype was seen many times. The chain joins TRBV19 to TRBJ2-1; TRBD2 might be the D (5 bases). The V end lost 6 bases, the J end lost 7 bases, and 16 bases lay between the germline ends. The CDR3 covers 14 residues. Germline V gene lookup returns CDR1 LNHDA and CDR2 SQIVND (reference sequence). CDR3 region: CASSPTLGENEQFF. CDR3 in DNA: TGTGCCAGTAGCCCCACCCTGGGAGAAAATGAGCAGTTCTTC.

This clonotype was counted ten times or more. CDR3 DNA: TGTGCCAGCAGCTTAGAATCCGGAAACTATGGCTACACCTTC. This gives the protein CASSLESGNYGYTF. The chain joins TRBV7-2 to TRBJ1-2, with D uncertain. Germline values: CDR1 SGHTA, CDR2 FQGNSA. This CDR3 has 14 residues. V lost 1 base and J lost 2, with 8 bases in between.

There are many counts of this clonotype. The V and J genes are TRBV2 and TRBJ2-3; possibly TRBD1 for D (5 bases). The CDR3 runs to 14 residues. Trimming shortened V by 7 bases and J by 2 bases, and 13 bases separated the two germline ends. CDR1 is SNHLY and CDR2 is FYNNEI in the germline V gene. The CDR3 spells CASTQGAFTDTQYF. DNA for the CDR3: TGTGCCAGCACCCAAGGGGCTTTCACAGATACGCAGTATTTT.

This clonotype was picked up many times. The V call is TRBV29-1, the J call TRBJ2-5; perhaps TRBD1 as D (6 bases). The CDR3 extends over 13 amino acids. The V gene's germline CDR1 is SQVTM and CDR2 ANQGSEA. The ends were cut back, 7 bases at V and 5 bases at J, with 17 bases in the middle. The chain's CDR3 is CSGRIGQIETQYF. The CDR3 DNA reads as TGCAGCGGGAGGATCGGACAGATTGAGACCCAGTACTTC. The entire variable domain, with the rest obtained from reference TRBV29-1 and TRBJ2-5, is as follows: SAVISQKPSRDICQRGTSLTIQCQVDSQVTMMFWYRQQPGQSLTLIATANQGSEATYESGFVIDKFPISRPNLTFSTLTVSNMSPEDSSIYLCSGRIGQIETQYFGPGTRLLVL.

This clonotype appeared many times. This chain links TRBV7-2 with TRBJ2-3; D may be TRBD1 (5 bases). V lost 1 base to trimming and J lost 2 bases, with 10 bases between them. CDR3 length equals 15 residues. Germline assignment: CDR1 SGHTA and CDR2 FQGNSA. The CDR3 spells CASSLGGAYTDTQYF. The DNA of the CDR3 is TGTGCCAGCAGCTTAGGGGGCGCATACACAGATACGCAGTATTTT. The full variable domain, with the rest looked up from reference TRBV7-2 and TRBJ2-3, is GAGVSQSPSNKVTEKGKDVELRCDPISGHTALYWYRQSLGQGLEFLIYFQGNSAPDKSGLPSDRFSAERTGGSVSTLTIQRTQQEDSAVYLCASSLGGAYTDTQYFGPGTRLTVL.

The chain combines TRBV5-8 with TRBJ2-7; 11 bases agree with TRBD2. Germline CDR1 and CDR2: SGHTS and YDEGEE. The CDR3 sequence is 17 residues long. The V gene end was trimmed by 0 bases and the J gene end by 4 bases; junction bases not matched to a gene: 9. The CDR3, as DNA: TGTGCCAGCAGCTTGGATGTTACTAGCGGGGGATTATACGAGCAGTACTTC. This encodes CASSLDVTSGGLYEQYF.

This clonotype came up many times. The chain recombines TRBV5-1 with TRBJ2-1; the D is unclear. Germline assignment: CDR1 SGHRS and CDR2 YFSETQ. Trimming took off 2 bases at V and 9 bases at J, with 12 bases between the two ends. This CDR3 comprises 13 residues. CDR3 in DNA: TGCGCCAGCAGCTTCCGACCGTCCGGTGAGCAGTTCTTC. It encodes CASSFRPSGEQFF.

This clonotype was seen ten or more times. The chain couples TRBV11-2 to TRBJ2-3, with 9 positions matching TRBD2. The germline CDR1 and CDR2 sequences are SGHAT and FQNNGV. V trimming: 1 base; J trimming: 8 bases; junction bases outside the gene matches: 7. The CDR3 is 15 amino acids. The CDR3 is CASSLAWRGGGTQYF. As DNA, the CDR3 is TGTGCCAGCAGCTTAGCGTGGCGGGGGGGAGGTACGCAGTATTTT.

This clonotype was counted ten times or more. The chain has TRBV27 and TRBJ2-3, with D tentatively TRBD1 or TRBD2 (6 bases each). V lost 5 bases to trimming and J lost 3 bases, with 18 bases between them. This CDR3 spans 16 amino acids. The germline V gene encodes CDR1 MNHEY and CDR2 SMNVEV (reference sequence). CDR3 sequence: CASSPALGGYTDTQYF. The CDR3 nucleotides read TGTGCCAGCAGTCCGGCTTTAGGGGGGTATACAGATACGCAGTATTTT.

This clonotype was counted ten times or more. V usage is TRBV29-1 and J usage is TRBJ1-2, with TRBD1 identical over 8 bases. CDR3 length: 13 amino acids. CDR1 and CDR2 (germline): SQVTM, ANQGSEA. V lost 6 bases and J lost 6; bases outside the gene matches: 9. The CDR3: CSVHGQGGDGYTF. DNA for the CDR3: TGCAGCGTCCACGGACAGGGTGGGGATGGCTACACCTTC.

This clonotype was found a few times. The chain is built from TRBV4-1 and TRBJ2-2; D possibly corresponds to TRBD1 (5 bases). V was pared by 3 bases and J by 0 bases, with 14 bases between. Germline-derived CDR1 and CDR2 are MGHRA and YSYEKL. The CDR3 consists of 17 residues. CDR3 nucleotide sequence: TGCGCCAGCAGCCATCCCGACAGAGCTGCGAACACCGGGGAGCTGTTTTTT. Protein product: CASSHPDRAANTGELFF.

The genes are TRBV7-8 and TRBJ1-1; 11 bases map to TRBD1. CDR3 length: 15 amino acids. Germline CDR1 reads SGHVS; CDR2 reads FQNEAQ. V dropped 5 bases and J dropped 5; count of bases not matched to a gene: 7. The CDR3 sequence: CASSPFGTGGTEAFF. The CDR3 bases are TGTGCCAGCAGCCCTTTCGGGACAGGGGGAACTGAAGCTTTCTTT. The full variable domain, in which reference TRBV7-8 and TRBJ1-1 provide the parts outside the CDR3, is GAGVSQSPRYKVAKRGQDVALRCDPISGHVSLFWYQQALGQGPEFLTYFQNEAQLDKSGLPSDRFFAERPEGSVSTLKIQRTQQEDSAVYLCASSPFGTGGTEAFFGQGTRLTVV.